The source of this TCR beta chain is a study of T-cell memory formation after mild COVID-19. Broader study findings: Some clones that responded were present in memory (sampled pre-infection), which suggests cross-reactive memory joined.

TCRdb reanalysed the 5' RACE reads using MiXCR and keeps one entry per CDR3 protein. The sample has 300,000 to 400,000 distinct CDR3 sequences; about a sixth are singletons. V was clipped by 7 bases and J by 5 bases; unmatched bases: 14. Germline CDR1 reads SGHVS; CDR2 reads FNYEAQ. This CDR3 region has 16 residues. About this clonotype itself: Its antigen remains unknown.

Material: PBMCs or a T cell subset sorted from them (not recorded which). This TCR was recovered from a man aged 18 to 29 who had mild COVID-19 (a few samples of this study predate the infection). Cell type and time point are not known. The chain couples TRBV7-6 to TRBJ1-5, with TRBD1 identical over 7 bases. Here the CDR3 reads CASTKRDRVYDQPQHF. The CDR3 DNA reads TGTGCCAGCACGAAGCGGGACAGAGTGTATGATCAGCCCCAGCATTTT. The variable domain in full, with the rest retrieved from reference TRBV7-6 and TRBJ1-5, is GAGVSQSPRYKVTKRGQDVALRCDPISGHVSLYWYRQALGQGPEFLTYFNYEAQQDKSGLPNDRFSAERPEGSISTLTIQRTEQRDSAMYRCASTKRDRVYDQPQHFGDGTRLSIL.